Below, 17 T cell receptor beta chains from the same sample are listed, as sequenced in a study of cytotoxic CD8 clonotypes in ibrutinib-treated CLL. Some clones are missing from TCRdb's copy, which holds only in-frame ones; the method was immunoSEQ multiplex PCR. The sample has some 200,000 clones; over 55% are singletons. Specimen: PBMCs, collected after 24 months of ibrutinib treatment. Source of these receptors: a human donor with chronic lymphocytic leukemia.

The chain has TRBV7-9 and TRBJ2-3; maybe TRBD2 (5 bases). From germline, CDR1 is SEHNR and CDR2 FQNEAQ (reference sequence). V dropped 5 bases and J dropped 10 bases, with 22 bases sitting between them. This CDR3 has 15 residues. The CDR3 DNA sequence: TGTGCCAGCAGCCCGGGCCGGTCTAGCTTCGAGTCGCAGTATTTT. Its translation: CASSPGRSSFESQYF.

This clone appeared once. The chain recombines TRBV9 with TRBJ2-1; possibly TRBD2 for D (6 bases). This CDR3 comprises 13 residues. V lost 3 bases, J lost 6 bases, and 10 bases lay in between. CDR1 and CDR2 from the germline V gene are SGDLS and YYNGEE. The CDR3 DNA follows: TGTGCCAGCAGCGGGAGGGCCTTCAATGAGCAGTTCTTC. It codes for CASSGRAFNEQFF.

The chain has TRBV30 and TRBJ2-6; 7 nucleotides line up with TRBD2. V was clipped by 4 bases and J by 4 bases; unmatched bases: 10. CDR3 length: 16 residues. The germline V gene has CDR1 GTSNPN and CDR2 SVGIG (reference sequence). This chain's CDR3 is CAWTGRVSGGANVLTF. The CDR3 DNA reads TGTGCCTGGACGGGGAGGGTCTCGGGCGGGGCCAACGTCCTGACTTTC. Full variable domain (rest looked up from reference TRBV30 and TRBJ2-6): SQTIHQWPATLVQPVGSPLSLECTVEGTSNPNLYWYRQAAGRGLQLLFYSVGIGQISSEVPQNLSASRPQDRQFILSSKKLLLSDSGFYLCAWTGRVSGGANVLTFGAGSRLTVL.

This chain uses TRBV30 with TRBJ2-1; a weak D match, TRBD2 (5 bases). Trimming removed 2 bases from V and 8 bases from J, with 7 bases in between. The CDR3 has 11 amino acids. Germline loops: CDR1 GTSNPN, CDR2 SVGIG (reference sequence). The CDR3 loop reads CAWSLGDEQFF. DNA of the CDR3: TGTGCCTGGAGTCTCGGGGATGAGCAGTTCTTC.

This chain uses TRBV4-1 with TRBJ2-1; maybe TRBD2 (6 bases). V was cut by 1 base and J by 12 bases, with 10 bases left in between. The CDR3 covers 12 residues. Germline assignment: CDR1 MGHRA and CDR2 YSYEKL. CDR3 sequence: CASSQVQAGQFF. The CDR3 region has the DNA TGCGCCAGCAGCCAAGTCCAAGCGGGGCAGTTCTTC.

J is TRBJ2-7 and V is TRBV10-1; 8 nucleotides align to TRBD2. Looked up from germline, CDR1 is WNHNN and CDR2 is SYGVQD (reference sequence). This CDR3 is built from 13 residues. The V segment lost 8 bases and the J segment 3 bases; nucleotides outside the gene matches: 6. This chain's CDR3 is CASVLAELYEQYF. The CDR3 nucleotides are TGCGCCAGCGTACTAGCGGAACTCTACGAGCAGTACTTC.

This chain links TRBV30 with TRBJ2-7, with TRBD2 identical over 9 bases. Germline-derived CDR1 and CDR2 are GTSNPN and SVGIG (reference sequence). J gave up 7 bases and V 8 bases, and 12 bases lay outside the gene matches. CDR3 length: 13 amino acids. The CDR3 DNA follows: TGTGCCCTCGAGCTGGGACTAGCATCTGAGCAGTACTTC. Translation: CALELGLASEQYF. Variable domain in full (rest from reference TRBV30 and TRBJ2-7): SQTIHQWPATLVQPVGSPLSLECTVEGTSNPNLYWYRQAAGRGLQLLFYSVGIGQISSEVPQNLSASRPQDRQFILSSKKLLLSDSGFYLCALELGLASEQYFGPGTRLTVT.

The V gene is TRBV29-1, the J gene TRBJ1-2; maybe TRBD1 (5 bases). The CDR3 has 13 residues. Trimming took off 4 bases at V and 6 bases at J, with 15 bases between the two ends. CDR1 SQVTM and CDR2 ANQGSEA come from the germline V gene. The chain's CDR3 is CSVGSPPGDGYTF. In DNA, the CDR3 is TGCAGCGTTGGGTCTCCTCCGGGGGATGGCTACACCTTC.

This rearrangement joins TRBV11-2 to TRBJ2-3; a possible D gene is TRBD2 (6 bases). V was shortened by 6 bases and J by 2 bases, with 12 bases between the two germline ends. Germline-derived CDR1 and CDR2 are SGHAT and FQNNGV. CDR3 length: 14 residues. The CDR3 DNA is TGTGCCAGCAGAAGATTAGCGGCCACAGATACGCAGTATTTT. Translating gives CASRRLAATDTQYF. Filled out from reference TRBV11-2 and TRBJ2-3, the complete variable domain reads EAGVAQSPRYKIIEKRQSVAFWCNPISGHATLYWYQQILGQGPKLLIQFQNNGVVDDSQLPKDRFSAERLKGVDSTLKIQPAKLEDSAVYLCASRRLAATDTQYFGPGTRLTVL.

The chain carries TRBV11-2 and TRBJ2-3; D remains ambiguous. Looked up from germline, CDR1 is SGHAT and CDR2 is FQNNGV. This CDR3 comprises 12 residues. Trimming shortened V by 2 bases and J by 6 bases, and 6 bases separated the two germline ends. The CDR3 region has the DNA TGTGCCAGCAGCTTACTCCCTGATACGCAGTATTTT. Translating it yields CASSLLPDTQYF.

J is TRBJ1-1 and V is TRBV5-6; D unresolved. CDR3 length: 11 amino acids. Trimming cost V 5 bases and J 6 bases, with 8 bases left between them. The germline CDR1 and CDR2 sequences are SGHDT and YYEEEE. DNA for the CDR3: TGTGCCAGCAGGGATAACGCTGAAGCTTTCTTT. It translates to CASRDNAEAFF.

V usage is TRBV5-6 and J usage is TRBJ1-1, with no clear D. Germline CDR1 SGHDT, CDR2 YYEEEE. Trimming pared 6 bases from V and 3 bases from J, leaving 18 bases between. The CDR3 has 15 residues. The CDR3 sequence is CASIKLVGRDTEAFF. The DNA for the CDR3 is TGTGCCAGCATCAAGTTAGTGGGCCGAGACACTGAAGCTTTCTTT. Full variable domain (remainder filled in from reference TRBV5-6 and TRBJ1-1): DAGVTQSPTHLIKTRGQQVTLRCSPKSGHDTVSWYQQALGQGPQFIFQYYEEEERQRGNFPDRFSGHQFPNYSSELNVNALLLGDSALYLCASIKLVGRDTEAFFGQGTRLTVV.

J is TRBJ2-7 and V is TRBV27, with TRBD2 as a possible D gene (6 bases). The CDR3 covers 16 residues. The germline V gene encodes CDR1 MNHEY and CDR2 SMNVEV (reference sequence). V gave up 4 bases and J gave up 0 bases, with 16 bases separating them. CDR3 DNA: TGTGCCAGCAGTTCCCGCCGCCGGAGGGGCTCCTACGAGCAGTACTTC. It codes for CASSSRRRRGSYEQYF.

The CDR3 reads CASSQEVYNEQFF. Written as DNA, the CDR3 is TGTGCCAGCAGCCAAGAAGTCTACAATGAGCAGTTCTTC. The rearrangement links TRBV4-2 to TRBJ2-1; no reliable D call. CDR1 is LGHNA, CDR2 YNFKEQ, per germline. V gave up 0 bases and J gave up 3 bases, with 3 bases separating them. The CDR3 totals 13 residues.

This rearrangement joins TRBV5-4 to TRBJ1-2; D is uncertain. The CDR3 extends over 14 amino acids. The germline CDR1 and CDR2 sequences are SGHNT and YYREEE (reference sequence). V lost 4 bases and J 3 bases, leaving 13 bases between the germline ends. In nucleotides, the CDR3 is TGTGCCAGCAGCCTTGGTGGGTCTGACTATGGCTACACCTTC. This gives the protein CASSLGGSDYGYTF.

CDR3 DNA sequence: TGTGCCAGCAGCAAAGGAGGCGGGAGCTACGAGCAGTACTTC. Its translation is CASSKGGGSYEQYF. This chain connects TRBV9 to TRBJ2-7; 7 bases agree with TRBD2. CDR3 length equals 14 residues. Germline V gives CDR1 SGDLS, CDR2 YYNGEE. The J segment lost 3 bases and the V segment lost 4 bases, leaving 7 bases of the junction unmatched. The full variable domain, in which reference TRBV9 and TRBJ2-7 provide the parts outside the CDR3, is DSGVTQTPKHLITATGQRVTLRCSPRSGDLSVYWYQQSLDQGLQFLIQYYNGEERAKGNILERFSAQQFPDLHSELNLSSLELGDSALYFCASSKGGGSYEQYFGPGTRLTVT.

The rearrangement joins TRBV28 to TRBJ2-3, with D uncertain. The germline gives CDR1 MDHEN, CDR2 SYDVKM. CDR3 length: 13 residues. Trimming took off 6 bases at V and 2 bases at J, with 9 bases between the two ends. The chain's CDR3 is CASSLGITDTQYF. The CDR3 coding sequence is TGTGCCAGCAGCCTAGGTATCACAGATACGCAGTATTTT.